These T cell receptor beta chains were read from a single sample in a study of cytomegalovirus exposure and HLA in healthy donors. The assay was immunoSEQ multiplex PCR, and TCRdb's table has in-frame clones only and misses some. The sample holds 210,000 or so clones; about 75% are singletons and the top ten take under 2%. Sequenced sample: PBMCs. The origin of the receptors is a man aged 18 to 30 in good health and CMV-seronegative. Each CDR3 is given with its conserved first and last residue. Each record gives: clone size, J gene, CDR3 length, V gene, D gene, CDR3 DNA, CDR3 protein. The D gene is left open where the match is weak. Clone size is not always given. Where it is, it says once, few, many or a class for expanded clones.

>NA|TRBJ1-6|15|TRBV7-6|TRBD1
TGTGCCAGCAGCCCATGGACAGGGGCTTATTCACCCCTCCACTTT
CASSPWTGAYSPLHF
>NA|TRBJ1-2|13|TRBV28|NA
TGTGCCAGCAGTTCCCCGCCAGGGTGGGGCCACACCTTC
CASSSPPGWGHTF
>NA|TRBJ1-5|14|TRBV6-1|TRBD1
TGTGCCAGCAGTGGGACGACAGGGAGTGGGCCCCAGCATTTT
CASSGTTGSGPQHF
>NA|TRBJ2-1|16|TRBV5-8|NA
TGTGCCAGCAGCTTGGGACTCGACAGCTCCTACAATGAGCAGTTCTTC
CASSLGLDSSYNEQFF
>NA|TRBJ2-3|15|TRBV2|TRBD2
TGTGCCAGCGGGGAGGGACTAGCTAAGACAGATACGCAGTATTTT
CASGEGLAKTDTQYF
>NA|TRBJ2-1|14|TRBV9|TRBD1
TGTGCCAGCAGCGCTGGACAGGCAGAAAATGAGCAGTTCTTC
CASSAGQAENEQFF
>once|TRBJ2-7|15|TRBV7-6|NA
TGTGCCAGCAGCTTAAGCGGGACAAGCTCCTACGAGCAGTACTTC
CASSLSGTSSYEQYF
>once|TRBJ2-1|14|TRBV9|TRBD1
TGTGCCAGCAGCGTTGACAGGGAGTACAATGAGCAGTTCTTC
CASSVDREYNEQFF
>NA|TRBJ2-1|15|TRBV15|TRBD1
TGTGCCACCAGCAGAGGGGGACAGGGGTTCCATGAGCAGTTCTTC
CATSRGGQGFHEQFF
>NA|TRBJ2-3|18|TRBV30|TRBD2
TGTGCCTGGAGTGAATACCCACCGGGACTAGCGGTCACAGATACGCAGTATTTT
CAWSEYPPGLAVTDTQYF
>NA|TRBJ2-6|18|TRBV4-3|NA
TGCGCCAGCAGCCAAGATCATAGCCCACTCTCTGGGGCCAACGTCCTGACTTTC
CASSQDHSPLSGANVLTF
>NA|TRBJ1-5|15|TRBV6-5|TRBD1
TGTGCCAGCAGTTACGGGACAGGAGGCAATCAGCCCCAGCATTTT
CASSYGTGGNQPQHF
>few|TRBJ2-7|12|TRBV28|NA
TGTGCCAGCAGTCCGGGATCCTACGAGCAGTACTTC
CASSPGSYEQYF
>once|TRBJ2-3|14|TRBV19|TRBD1
TGTGCCAGTAGTATAAGTAAGAACACAGGGGCGCAGTATTTT
CASSISKNTGAQYF
>NA|TRBJ2-4|14|TRBV10-3|NA
TGTGCCATCAGTGAGTCGAGCGGCAAAAACATTCAGTACTTC
CAISESSGKNIQYF
>NA|TRBJ1-2|13|TRBV29-1|NA
TGCAGCGTATCACATGACGGACTGTATGGCTACACCTTC
CSVSHDGLYGYTF
>NA|TRBJ2-3|14|TRBV5-6|NA
TGTGCCAGCAGCCCCCGGGGGTCCCACCCTGCGCAGTATTTT
CASSPRGSHPAQYF
>NA|TRBJ2-5|17|TRBV28|NA
TGTGCCAGCAGTTTACGGTTGTCATGGCGAGGCATAGAGACCCAGTACTTC
CASSLRLSWRGIETQYF
>NA|TRBJ1-2|16|TRBV6-5|NA
TGTGCCAGCAGTTACTCGGGGTTGGAGGGGTCGTATGGCTACACCTTC
CASSYSGLEGSYGYTF
>NA|TRBJ2-5|15|TRBV5-4|TRBD2
TGTGCCAGCAGCTCCGGGACTAGCAGACAAGAGACCCAGTACTTC
CASSSGTSRQETQYF
>once|TRBJ1-1|15|TRBV27|TRBD1
TGTGCCAGCAGTTTACGCCCAGGACAGGGGGTGATTGATTTCTTT
CASSLRPGQGVIDFF
>NA|TRBJ2-5|17|TRBV28|TRBD2
TGTGCCAGCAGTACGCTCCTAGCGGGACTATTACAAGAGACCCAGTACTTC
CASSTLLAGLLQETQYF
>once|TRBJ1-3|16|TRBV10-3|NA
TGTGCCATCAGTGGGACATCCTTAAGCTCTGGAAACACCATATATTTT
CAISGTSLSSGNTIYF
>NA|TRBJ2-7|12|TRBV6-6|NA
TGTGCCAGCAGCCCACGGGAGTACGAGCAGTACTTC
CASSPREYEQYF
>NA|TRBJ2-7|14|TRBV7-7|TRBD1
TGTGCTAGCAGCTTAGGGACAGGGGCCTACGAGCAGTACTTC
CASSLGTGAYEQYF
>few|TRBJ1-4|13|TRBV6-5|TRBD1
TGTGCCAGCAGTCCGACAGGGGAGGAAAAACTGTTTTTT
CASSPTGEEKLFF
>NA|TRBJ2-1|15|TRBV28|TRBD2
TGTGCCAGCAGTCCCGGACTAGCGGGGTACAATGAGCAGTTCTTC
CASSPGLAGYNEQFF
>NA|TRBJ2-7|15|TRBV9|NA
TGTGCCAGCAGCCCTTGGGCAGGGACATCCTACGAGCAGTACTTC
CASSPWAGTSYEQYF
>NA|TRBJ1-6|15|TRBV9|NA
TGTGCCAGCAGTGGCGCAGTGTCCCTCGGGTCACCCCTCCACTTT
CASSGAVSLGSPLHF
>NA|TRBJ2-3|17|TRBV11-3|TRBD2
TGTGCCAGCAGCTTAAGTTTAGCGGGGGGAAGCACAGATACGCAGTATTTT
CASSLSLAGGSTDTQYF
>NA|TRBJ1-5|14|TRBV6-1|NA
TGTGCCAGCAGCAAAGAGCCCTCAAGCCAGCCCCAGCATTTT
CASSKEPSSQPQHF
>many|TRBJ1-6|16|TRBV2|TRBD1
TGTGCCAGCAGGCCAGGGGGCAGCTCCTATAATTCACCCCTCCACTTT
CASRPGGSSYNSPLHF